Listed below are T cell receptor beta chains from one sample, sequenced in a study of regulatory T cells in long-lasting Graves disease. MiXCR was run by TCRdb on the multiplex PCR reads, yielding one entry per CDR3 protein. The sample has about 460,000 distinct CDR3 sequences, 20% to 25% seen once. Sample: peripheral blood mononuclear cells (PBMCs), taken when the disease was refractory, from a patient treated with antithyroid drugs. All receptors come from a female donor with Graves disease. CDR3s include the opening cysteine and the closing phenylalanine or tryptophan. A D gene is named only where the DNA matches it firmly. Not every row has a clone size; where given, it reads once, few, many or a size class.

V gene: TRBV25-1; clone size: -; D gene: -; J gene: TRBJ1-6; CDR3 DNA: TGTGCCAGCAGTGAATATGGGCATTCACCCCTCCACTTT; CDR3 protein: CASSEYGHSPLHF
V gene: TRBV6-1; clone size: -; D gene: -; J gene: TRBJ1-2; CDR3 DNA: TGTGCCAGCAGATCGGGACGGCCGACCTATGGCTACACCTTC; CDR3 protein: CASRSGRPTYGYTF
V gene: TRBV28; clone size: -; D gene: TRBD1; J gene: TRBJ2-3; CDR3 DNA: TGTGCCATTCAGGGACAGGGAACAGATACGCAGTATTTT; CDR3 protein: CAIQGQGTDTQYF
V gene: TRBV30; clone size: many; D gene: -; J gene: TRBJ1-2; CDR3 DNA: TGTGCCTGGAGTGTCGAAACGGACTATGGCTACACCTTC; CDR3 protein: CAWSVETDYGYTF
V gene: TRBV7-9; clone size: many; D gene: -; J gene: TRBJ1-1; CDR3 DNA: TGTGCCAGCAGCTTAAGGCCAGAAACTGAAGCTTTCTTT; CDR3 protein: CASSLRPETEAFF
V gene: TRBV19; clone size: -; D gene: TRBD2; J gene: TRBJ2-7; CDR3 DNA: TGTGCCAGTAGTATTTCGCTAGCGGGGAACTACAAGCAGTACTTC; CDR3 protein: CASSISLAGNYKQYF
V gene: TRBV7-2; clone size: many; D gene: -; J gene: TRBJ2-7; CDR3 DNA: TGTGCCAGCAGCCCCCAAGGACAGAGCTACGAGCAGTACTTC; CDR3 protein: CASSPQGQSYEQYF
V gene: TRBV15; clone size: -; D gene: -; J gene: TRBJ1-2; CDR3 DNA: TGTGCCACCAGGGGTCGGGGGCAAGGCTACACCTTC; CDR3 protein: CATRGRGQGYTF
V gene: TRBV7-2; clone size: few; D gene: -; J gene: TRBJ2-7; CDR3 DNA: TGTGCCAGCAGCTTAGCGGTGGGGGAGCCCTACGAGCAGTACTTC; CDR3 protein: CASSLAVGEPYEQYF
V gene: TRBV12-3/TRBV12-4; clone size: many; D gene: -; J gene: TRBJ2-3; CDR3 DNA: TGTGCCATTAGAGGATGGAGGGGCGGCACAGATACGCAGTATTTT; CDR3 protein: CAIRGWRGGTDTQYF
V gene: TRBV7-9; clone size: -; D gene: -; J gene: TRBJ2-4; CDR3 DNA: TGTGCCAGCAGCTCGGATGCGGTGTCCAAAAACATTCAGTACTTC; CDR3 protein: CASSSDAVSKNIQYF
V gene: TRBV6-1; clone size: -; D gene: TRBD1; J gene: TRBJ1-1; CDR3 DNA: TGTGCCAGCAGATTCTCTGGGACAGTGAACACTGAAGCTTTCTTT; CDR3 protein: CASRFSGTVNTEAFF
V gene: TRBV20-1; clone size: many; D gene: -; J gene: TRBJ2-5; CDR3 DNA: TGCAGTGCTAGGACCCCTTCGGAGACCCAGTACTTC; CDR3 protein: CSARTPSETQYF
V gene: TRBV20-1; clone size: few; D gene: -; J gene: TRBJ1-2; CDR3 DNA: TGCAGTGCGAGCTCCGGGCAGTCGGGCCCCACTAGTGATGGCTACACCTTC; CDR3 protein: CSASSGQSGPTSDGYTF
V gene: TRBV7-2; clone size: many; D gene: -; J gene: TRBJ2-5; CDR3 DNA: TGTGCCAGCAGCTTAACGGTAGAGACCCAGTACTTC; CDR3 protein: CASSLTVETQYF